This T cell receptor beta chain was sequenced in a study of blood T cells in healthy people across ages. A J-beta primer mix and a sample-barcoded 5' primer were used in a second PCR of roughly 6 to 12 cycles. TCRdb re-analysed the 5' RACE reads in MiXCR, keeping a single row per CDR3 protein. The sample holds about 1.8 million distinct CDR3 sequences, around half seen once. This clonotype was observed a handful of times. V dropped 6 bases and J dropped 2 bases, with 11 bases sitting between them. CDR3 length: 14 amino acids. The sample consisted of blood. This clonotype was sampled from a woman aged 40 to 55 in good health. The chain employs TRBV12-3 or TRBV12-4 and TRBJ2-1, with D perhaps matching TRBD1 (6 bases). CDR3 region: CASSHGQTYNEQFF. Written as DNA, the CDR3 is TGTGCCAGCAGCCACGGACAGACCTACAATGAGCAGTTCTTC.